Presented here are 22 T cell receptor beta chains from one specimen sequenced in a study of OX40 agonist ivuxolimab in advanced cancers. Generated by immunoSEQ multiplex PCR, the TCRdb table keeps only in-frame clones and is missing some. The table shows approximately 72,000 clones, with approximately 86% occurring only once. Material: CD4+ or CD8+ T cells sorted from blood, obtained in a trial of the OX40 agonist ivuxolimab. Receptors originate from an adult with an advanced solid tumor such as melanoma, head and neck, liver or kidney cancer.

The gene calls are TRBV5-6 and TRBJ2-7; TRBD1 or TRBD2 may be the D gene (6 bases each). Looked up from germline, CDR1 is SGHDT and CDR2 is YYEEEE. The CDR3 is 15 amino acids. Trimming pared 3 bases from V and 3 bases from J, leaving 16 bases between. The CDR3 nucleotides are TGTGCCAGCAGCTCTCAGCTCAGGGGAGGCTACGAGCAGTACTTC. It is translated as CASSSQLRGGYEQYF.

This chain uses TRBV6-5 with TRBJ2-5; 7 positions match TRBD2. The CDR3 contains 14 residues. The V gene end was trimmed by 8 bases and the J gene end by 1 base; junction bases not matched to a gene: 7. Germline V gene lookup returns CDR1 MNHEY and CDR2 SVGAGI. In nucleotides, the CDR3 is TGTGCCAGCTGTAGGAGCGGGGCCCAAGAGACCCAGTACTTC. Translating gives CASCRSGAQETQYF.

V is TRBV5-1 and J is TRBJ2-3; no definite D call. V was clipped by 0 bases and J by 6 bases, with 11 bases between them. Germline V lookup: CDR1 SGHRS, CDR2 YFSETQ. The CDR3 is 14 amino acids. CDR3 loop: CASSLGRPVDTQYF. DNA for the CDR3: TGCGCCAGCAGCTTGGGGAGACCGGTGGATACGCAGTATTTT.

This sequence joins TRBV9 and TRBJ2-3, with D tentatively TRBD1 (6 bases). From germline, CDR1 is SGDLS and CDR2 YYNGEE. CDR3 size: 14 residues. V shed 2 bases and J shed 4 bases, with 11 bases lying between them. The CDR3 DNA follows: TGTGCCAGCAGCGTTACAGGGTCCCCAGATACGCAGTATTTT. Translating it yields CASSVTGSPDTQYF.

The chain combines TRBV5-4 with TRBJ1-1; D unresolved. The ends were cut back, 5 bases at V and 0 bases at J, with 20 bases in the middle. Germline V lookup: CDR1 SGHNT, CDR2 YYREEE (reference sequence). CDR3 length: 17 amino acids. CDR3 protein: CASRKKKTGSMNTEAFF. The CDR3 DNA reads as TGTGCCAGCAGAAAGAAGAAAACGGGATCCATGAACACTGAAGCTTTCTTT. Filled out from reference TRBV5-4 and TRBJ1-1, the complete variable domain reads ETGVTQSPTHLIKTRGQQVTLRCSSQSGHNTVSWYQQALGQGPQFIFQYYREEENGRGNFPPRFSGLQFPNYSSELNVNALELDDSALYLCASRKKKTGSMNTEAFFGQGTRLTVV.

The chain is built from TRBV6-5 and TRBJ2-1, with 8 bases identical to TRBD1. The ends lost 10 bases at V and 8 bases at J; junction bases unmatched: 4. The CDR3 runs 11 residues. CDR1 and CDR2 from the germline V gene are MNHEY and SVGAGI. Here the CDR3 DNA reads TGTGCCACAGACAGGGGAGATGAGCAGTTCTTC. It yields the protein CATDRGDEQFF.

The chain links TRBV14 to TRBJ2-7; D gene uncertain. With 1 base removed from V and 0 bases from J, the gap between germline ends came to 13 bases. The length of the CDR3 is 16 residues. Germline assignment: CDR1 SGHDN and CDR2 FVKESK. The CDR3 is CASSQVFSRSSYEQYF. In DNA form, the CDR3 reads TGTGCCAGCAGCCAAGTATTCAGTCGGAGCTCCTACGAGCAGTACTTC.

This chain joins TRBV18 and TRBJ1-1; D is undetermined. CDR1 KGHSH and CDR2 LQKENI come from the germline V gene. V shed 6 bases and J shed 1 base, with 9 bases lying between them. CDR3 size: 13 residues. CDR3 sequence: CASSIAQNTEAFF. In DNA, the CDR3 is TGTGCCAGCTCCATCGCACAGAACACTGAAGCTTTCTTT.

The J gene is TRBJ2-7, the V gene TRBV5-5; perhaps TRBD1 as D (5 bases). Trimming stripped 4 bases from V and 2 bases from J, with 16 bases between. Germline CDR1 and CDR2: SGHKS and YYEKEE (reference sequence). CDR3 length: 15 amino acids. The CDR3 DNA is TGTGCCAGCAGCCAGGTTCTAGGGGATACCTACGAGCAGTACTTC. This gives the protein CASSQVLGDTYEQYF.

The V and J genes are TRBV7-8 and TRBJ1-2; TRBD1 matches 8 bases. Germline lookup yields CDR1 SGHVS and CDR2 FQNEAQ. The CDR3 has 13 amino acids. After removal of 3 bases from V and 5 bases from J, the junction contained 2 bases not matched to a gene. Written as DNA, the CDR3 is TGTGCCAGCAGCTTTGGACAGGGTTATGGCTACACCTTC. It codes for CASSFGQGYGYTF.

The CDR3 region has the DNA TGTGCCAGTAGCATACTAGCGAGACAGCCCCAGCATTTT. Translating it yields CASSILARQPQHF. The chain couples TRBV19 to TRBJ1-5; the D is unclear. CDR3 length: 13 residues. The V end lost 6 bases, the J end lost 7 bases, and 13 bases lay between the germline ends. The germline gives CDR1 LNHDA, CDR2 SQIVND (reference sequence).

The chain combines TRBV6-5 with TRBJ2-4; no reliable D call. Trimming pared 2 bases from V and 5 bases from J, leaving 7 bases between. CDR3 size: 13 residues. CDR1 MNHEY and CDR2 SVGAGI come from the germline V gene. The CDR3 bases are TGTGCCAGCAGTTACGTTGGAGAAAACATTCAGTACTTC. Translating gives CASSYVGENIQYF.

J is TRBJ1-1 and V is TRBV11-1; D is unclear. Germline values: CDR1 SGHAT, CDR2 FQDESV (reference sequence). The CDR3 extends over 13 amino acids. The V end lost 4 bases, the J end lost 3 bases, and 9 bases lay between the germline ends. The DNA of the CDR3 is TGTGCCAGCAGCTCGCTTCCGGACACTGAAGCTTTCTTT. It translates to CASSSLPDTEAFF.

The chain's CDR3 is CASSRGQELNIQYF. The CDR3 DNA reads TGTGCCAGCAGCCGGGGACAGGAGTTAAACATTCAGTACTTC. The chain has TRBV7-9 and TRBJ2-4; 8 bases agree with TRBD1. Germline values: CDR1 SEHNR, CDR2 FQNEAQ (reference sequence). CDR3 length: 14 amino acids. After removal of 5 bases from V and 6 bases from J, the junction contained 6 bases not matched to a gene.

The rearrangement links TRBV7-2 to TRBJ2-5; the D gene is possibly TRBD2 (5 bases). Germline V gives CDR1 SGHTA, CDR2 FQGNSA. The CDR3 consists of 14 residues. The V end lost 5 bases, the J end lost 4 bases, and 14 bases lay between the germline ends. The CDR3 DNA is TGTGCCAGCAGCACTAATAGACGGGGAGAGACCCAGTACTTC. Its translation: CASSTNRRGETQYF.

CDR3 residues: CASSPRGLYGYTF. CDR3 nucleotide sequence: TGTGCCAGCAGTCCCAGGGGACTCTATGGCTACACCTTC. This rearrangement joins TRBV27 to TRBJ1-2, with D perhaps matching TRBD1 (6 bases). Per germline, CDR1 MNHEY and CDR2 SMNVEV (reference sequence). The CDR3 spans 13 residues. The V gene lost 5 bases and the J gene lost 4 bases, with 11 bases spanning the gap.

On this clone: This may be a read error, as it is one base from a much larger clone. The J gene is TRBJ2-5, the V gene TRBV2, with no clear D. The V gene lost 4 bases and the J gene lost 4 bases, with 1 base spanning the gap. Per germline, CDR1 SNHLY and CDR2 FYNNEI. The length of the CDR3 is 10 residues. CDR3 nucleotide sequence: TGTGCCAGCAGTGTAGAGACCCAGTACTTC. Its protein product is CASSVETQYF.

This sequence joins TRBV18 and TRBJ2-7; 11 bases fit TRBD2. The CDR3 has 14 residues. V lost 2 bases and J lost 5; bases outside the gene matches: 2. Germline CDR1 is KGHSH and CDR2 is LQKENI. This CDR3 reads CASSPSLAGDEQYF. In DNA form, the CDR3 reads TGTGCCAGCTCACCATCACTAGCGGGAGACGAGCAGTACTTC.

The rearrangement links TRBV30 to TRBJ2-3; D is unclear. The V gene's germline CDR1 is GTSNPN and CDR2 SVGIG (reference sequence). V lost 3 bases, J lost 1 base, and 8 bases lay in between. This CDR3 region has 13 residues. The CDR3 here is CAWRGRGTDTQYF. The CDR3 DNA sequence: TGTGCCTGGAGAGGTAGGGGCACAGATACGCAGTATTTT.

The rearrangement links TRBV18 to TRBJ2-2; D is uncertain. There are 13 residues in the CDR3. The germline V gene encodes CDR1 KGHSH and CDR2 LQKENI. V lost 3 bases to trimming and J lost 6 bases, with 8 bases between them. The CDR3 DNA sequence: TGTGCCAGCTCACCCCTATGGCCCGGGGAGCTGTTTTTT. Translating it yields CASSPLWPGELFF.

The CDR3 region is CASSLPGTGEAYGYTF. The DNA for the CDR3 is TGTGCCAGCAGCCTCCCCGGGACAGGGGAGGCCTATGGCTACACCTTC. The chain is built from TRBV5-8 and TRBJ1-2; TRBD1 aligns across 10 bases. The germline V gene encodes CDR1 SGHTS and CDR2 YDEGEE. J gave up 4 bases and V 4 bases, and 10 bases lay outside the gene matches. The CDR3 length is 16 residues.

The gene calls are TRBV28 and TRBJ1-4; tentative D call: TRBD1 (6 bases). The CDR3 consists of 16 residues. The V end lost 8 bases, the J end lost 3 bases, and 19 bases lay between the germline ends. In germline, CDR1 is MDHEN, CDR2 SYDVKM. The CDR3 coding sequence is TGTGCCAGCTTGGGGGGAATCAGGGGCGCTAATGAAAAACTGTTTTTT. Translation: CASLGGIRGANEKLFF.